Below, 13 T cell receptor beta chains from the same sample are listed, as sequenced in a study of T cell responses to AZD1222 COVID-19 vaccine. Clones were read by immunoSEQ multiplex PCR, and TCRdb kept only the in-frame ones, dropping some. There are around 110,000 clones in the sample; 93% occur only once, and 2.9% lies in the top ten. The sequencing here drew on peripheral blood, taken on day 0 of AZD1222 vaccination. These receptors came from an adult in good health.

The chain has TRBV19 and TRBJ1-1, with 7 bases fitting TRBD1. The V segment lost 5 bases and the J segment 0 bases; nucleotides outside the gene matches: 9. This CDR3 contains 16 residues. Germline V gene sequence: CDR1 LNHDA, CDR2 SQIVND (reference sequence). The CDR3 is CASSSPTGRMNTEAFF. The CDR3 DNA reads as TGTGCCAGTAGTTCGCCGACAGGGAGGATGAACACTGAAGCTTTCTTT. Full variable domain (rest looked up from reference TRBV19 and TRBJ1-1): DGGITQSPKYLFRKEGQNVTLSCEQNLNHDAMYWYRQDPGQGLRLIYYSQIVNDFQKGDIAEGYSVSREKKESFPLTVTSAQKNPTAFYLCASSSPTGRMNTEAFFGQGTRLTVV.

The rearrangement links TRBV5-4 to TRBJ1-4; D perhaps matches TRBD1 (5 bases). The CDR3 is 18 residues long. Looked up from germline, CDR1 is SGHNT and CDR2 is YYREEE (reference sequence). V dropped 0 bases and J dropped 0 bases, with 15 bases sitting between them. The CDR3 region is CASSLVQGSHATNEKLFF. CDR3 coding DNA: TGTGCCAGCAGCTTGGTCCAGGGAAGCCATGCAACTAATGAAAAACTGTTTTTT. The whole variable domain, remainder taken from reference TRBV5-4 and TRBJ1-4, is ETGVTQSPTHLIKTRGQQVTLRCSSQSGHNTVSWYQQALGQGPQFIFQYYREEENGRGNFPPRFSGLQFPNYSSELNVNALELDDSALYLCASSLVQGSHATNEKLFFGSGTQLSVL.

This clone was detected only once. J is TRBJ1-6 and V is TRBV9; D remains unclear. Germline V gives CDR1 SGDLS, CDR2 YYNGEE. Deletions cut 0 bases from V and 7 bases from J, with 5 bases between. This CDR3 contains 13 residues. The CDR3 DNA reads TGTGCCAGCAGCGTAGGCGGAAATTCACCCCTCCACTTT. It translates to CASSVGGNSPLHF.

This clone appeared a single time. This rearrangement joins TRBV15 to TRBJ2-1; D call uncertain. This CDR3 is built from 15 residues. Germline V CDR1 and CDR2: LNHNV, YYDKDF (reference sequence). The ends were cut back, 3 bases at V and 5 bases at J, with 14 bases in the middle. As DNA, the CDR3 is TGTGCCACCAGCAGCCGTTACGGGCCGGACAATGAGCAGTTCTTC. Its translation: CATSSRYGPDNEQFF.

The chain employs TRBV15 and TRBJ1-2; a possible D gene is TRBD1 (5 bases). The CDR3 is 13 amino acids. CDR1 and CDR2 (germline): LNHNV, YYDKDF (reference sequence). V lost 3 bases and J lost 1, with 6 bases in between. The CDR3 nucleotides are TGTGCCACCAGCAGCGACAGTAACTATGGCTACACCTTC. It translates to CATSSDSNYGYTF.

V usage is TRBV4-1 and J usage is TRBJ2-3; D is unclear. The germline CDR1 and CDR2 sequences are MGHRA and YSYEKL. Trimming removed 0 bases from V and 3 bases from J, with 7 bases in between. There are 14 residues in the CDR3. In DNA form, the CDR3 reads TGCGCCAGCAGCCAAGAAGGATGGACAGATACGCAGTATTTT. It encodes CASSQEGWTDTQYF.

V is TRBV6-5 and J is TRBJ2-7; 7 bases are a match to TRBD2. The CDR3 covers 16 residues. CDR1 and CDR2 (germline): MNHEY, SVGAGI. V shed 2 bases and J 3 bases; nucleotides not matched to a gene: 10. This chain's CDR3 is CASSYGSGLVGYEQYF. The CDR3 nucleotides read TGTGCCAGCAGTTACGGGTCTGGACTAGTCGGCTACGAGCAGTACTTC.

J is TRBJ2-2 and V is TRBV7-9; D is possibly TRBD1 (6 bases). V shed 5 bases and J shed 5 bases, with 12 bases lying between them. There are 14 residues in the CDR3. The germline V gene has CDR1 SEHNR and CDR2 FQNEAQ (reference sequence). In DNA, the CDR3 is TGTGCCAGCAGCCTACAGGGTTCGACCGGGGAGCTGTTTTTT. Translation: CASSLQGSTGELFF.

This chain connects TRBV12-3 or TRBV12-4 to TRBJ2-3; D is undetermined. V lost 3 bases and J lost 12, with 10 bases in between. The CDR3 is 11 residues long. CDR3 sequence (DNA): TGTGCCAGCAGTTTTAAGGCATTACAGTATTTT. It translates to CASSFKALQYF.

J is TRBJ2-7 and V is TRBV19; TRBD2 is a possible D gene (7 bases). Between the trimmed V and J ends, which lost 0 bases and 0 bases, there was a span of 15 bases. CDR1 LNHDA and CDR2 SQIVND come from the germline V gene (reference sequence). This CDR3 comprises 17 residues. The CDR3 DNA follows: TGTGCCAGTAGTATAGATGCAGGGGAGGGGTCCTCCTACGAGCAGTACTTC. This sequence encodes CASSIDAGEGSSYEQYF. Filled out from reference TRBV19 and TRBJ2-7, the complete variable domain reads DGGITQSPKYLFRKEGQNVTLSCEQNLNHDAMYWYRQDPGQGLRLIYYSQIVNDFQKGDIAEGYSVSREKKESFPLTVTSAQKNPTAFYLCASSIDAGEGSSYEQYFGPGTRLTVT.

V and J are TRBV14 and TRBJ2-7; D uncertain. V was cut by 2 bases and J by 3 bases, with 5 bases left in between. CDR1 and CDR2 from the germline V gene are SGHDN and FVKESK. The CDR3 length is 12 residues. CDR3 coding DNA: TGTGCCAGCAGCCAATACGGCTACGAGCAGTACTTC. This encodes CASSQYGYEQYF.

This chain uses TRBV3-1 (or the pseudogene TRBV3-2) with TRBJ1-2, with no clear D. V lost 3 bases and J lost 13, with 15 bases in between. CDR1 and CDR2 (germline): LGHDT, YNNKEL (reference sequence). The CDR3 contains 12 residues. CDR3 nucleotide sequence: TGTGCCAGCAGCCACCTCGACGGGGTCGTCACCTTC. It codes for CASSHLDGVVTF.

This clone was detected only once. V usage is TRBV25-1 and J usage is TRBJ1-5; D is possibly TRBD1 (5 bases). V was clipped by 8 bases and J by 4 bases, with 12 bases between them. CDR3 length equals 13 residues. Germline V gene sequence: CDR1 MGHDK, CDR2 SYGVNS. The CDR3 region is CASRGGGNQPQHF. CDR3 coding DNA: TGTGCCAGCCGGGGCGGGGGTAATCAGCCCCAGCATTTT. The full variable domain, its missing parts supplied by reference TRBV25-1 and TRBJ1-5, is EADIYQTPRYLVIGTGKKITLECSQTMGHDKMYWYQQDPGMELHLIHYSYGVNSTEKGDLSSESTVSRIRTEHFPLTLESARPSHTSQYLCASRGGGNQPQHFGDGTRLSIL.